The entry below describes one TCR beta chain. The antigen is undetermined. The primer mix had 60 Vbeta and 13 Jbeta primers. Clones were sequenced by immunoSEQ multiplex PCR, and TCRdb holds only the in-frame ones, with some missing. Found here are roughly 220,000 clones; the top ten clones hold around 1.1%. The record originates from a study of cytomegalovirus exposure and HLA in healthy donors. Study-wide context: Genotyping of some 390 donors showed that around 85% belonged to the Caucasian-associated ancestry cluster.

Regarding the study as a whole: As a later analysis revealed, most CMV-associated TCR beta chains appeared HLA-restricted.

The germline V gene encodes CDR1 SEHNR and CDR2 FQNEAQ (reference sequence). Trimming removed 5 bases from V and 3 bases from J; junction bases left unmatched: 4. This CDR3 has 13 amino acids. Source material: PBMCs. The receptor was isolated from a girl aged 2 to 10 in good health and CMV-seropositive. The rearrangement links TRBV7-9 to TRBJ2-7; 7 bases are a match to TRBD2. The CDR3 nucleotides read TGTGCCAGCAGCAGACTAGCTTTCTACGAGCAGTACTTC. Protein sequence: CASSRLAFYEQYF.